Below are 5 T cell receptor beta chains sequenced from a single sample in a study of post-analysis software for immune sequencing data. The TCR beta cDNA libraries carried unique molecular identifiers. One entry per CDR3 protein results from TCRdb running MiXCR on the PCR reads. The sample lists approximately 690,000 distinct CDR3 sequences, 59% occurring once. Whole-study findings and limits: There were roughly five TRBV segments more frequent in patients than controls, and TRBV5-6, TRBV5-1 and TRBV20-1 were among them.

These receptors are not linked to any known antigen. Sequencing used blood. The receptors were sampled from a girl aged 2-10 years with multiple sclerosis.

The chain links TRBV10-3 to TRBJ1-1; 9 bases are shared with TRBD1. The germline gives CDR1 ENHRY, CDR2 SYGVKD. J lost 0 bases, V lost 0 bases, and 2 bases had no gene match. CDR3 length: 16 residues. CDR3 sequence (DNA): TGTGCCATCAGTGAGTCAGACAGGGGGATGAACACTGAAGCTTTCTTT. Translation gives CAISESDRGMNTEAFF.

The sample holds a few counts of this clonotype. This rearrangement joins TRBV3-1 to TRBJ2-3; D call uncertain. V was pared by 3 bases and J by 6 bases, with 10 bases between. Germline-derived CDR1 and CDR2 are LGHDT and YNNKEL (reference sequence). This CDR3 has 13 amino acids. CDR3 sequence: CASSHTQLDTQYF. CDR3 bases: TGTGCCAGCAGCCACACCCAGTTGGATACGCAGTATTTT.

The chain has TRBV7-2 and TRBJ2-1; 10 bases agree with TRBD2. The CDR3 spans 14 residues. The trim removed 5 bases at V and 5 bases at J, leaving 3 bases unmatched. Germline assignment: CDR1 SGHTA and CDR2 FQGNSA. As DNA, the CDR3 is TGTGCCAGCAGCGAAGGACTAGCGGACAATGAGCAGTTCTTC. It yields the protein CASSEGLADNEQFF.

The chain carries TRBV7-9 and TRBJ1-1; tentatively, D is TRBD1 (5 bases). V was clipped by 5 bases and J by 5 bases, with 15 bases between them. The CDR3 is made up of 14 amino acids. Germline CDR1 reads SEHNR; CDR2 reads FQNEAQ (reference sequence). The CDR3 DNA follows: TGTGCCAGCAGCAGCGGGACGAGGGGTACTGAAGCTTTCTTT. It encodes CASSSGTRGTEAFF.

J is TRBJ1-6 and V is TRBV7-2, with D possibly being TRBD1 (6 bases). The germline V gene has CDR1 SGHTA and CDR2 FQGNSA. V lost 1 base to trimming and J lost 14 bases, with 18 bases between them. The length of the CDR3 is 15 residues. The CDR3 protein is CASSLEPSQGRTLHF. CDR3 bases: TGTGCCAGCAGCTTAGAGCCCTCGCAGGGGAGGACCCTCCACTTT.